This TCR beta chain came from a study of T cells in tuberculosis. Study as a whole: A South African cohort included IGRA-negative adolescents, latently infected IGRA-positive adolescents and adults with active tuberculosis.

Regarding this clone: Its antigen is unknown.

Findings of the study overall: Active tuberculosis alpha repertoires lay closer to GMM-specific TCRs than controls'. Smaller alpha distances in active tuberculosis partly reflected shorter CDR3-alpha lengths.

Profiled with immunoSEQ multiplex PCR; TCRdb holds only in-frame clones, not every one. The data contain roughly 35,000 clones, just over 90% of them singletons. The CDR3 sequence is 18 residues long. Trimming took 7 bases from V and 3 from J; bases not matched to a gene: 16. CDR1 SEHNR and CDR2 FQNEAQ come from the germline V gene (reference sequence). The TCR comes from a donor between 10 and 35 years old with latent tuberculosis or without tuberculosis infection. The sample taken for sequencing was PBMCs. The V and J genes are TRBV7-9 and TRBJ2-2, with 8 bases that match TRBD1. CDR3 coding DNA: TGTGCCAGCACCCACGGACAGGGTGCATCTCTTGACACCGGGGAGCTGTTTTTT. Protein product: CASTHGQGASLDTGELFF.